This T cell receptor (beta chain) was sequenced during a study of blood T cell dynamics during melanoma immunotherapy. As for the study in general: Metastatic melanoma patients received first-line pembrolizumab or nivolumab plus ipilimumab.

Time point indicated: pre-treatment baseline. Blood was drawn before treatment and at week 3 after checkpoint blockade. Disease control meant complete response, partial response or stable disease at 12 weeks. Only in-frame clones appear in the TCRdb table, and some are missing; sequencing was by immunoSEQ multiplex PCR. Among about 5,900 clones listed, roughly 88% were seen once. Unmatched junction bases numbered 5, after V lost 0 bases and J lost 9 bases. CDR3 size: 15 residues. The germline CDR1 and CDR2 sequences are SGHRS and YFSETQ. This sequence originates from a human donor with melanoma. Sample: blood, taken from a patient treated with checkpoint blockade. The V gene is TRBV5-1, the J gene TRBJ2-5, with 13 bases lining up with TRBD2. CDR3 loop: CASSLAGTSGAAQYF. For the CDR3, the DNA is TGCGCCAGCAGCTTGGCGGGGACTAGCGGGGCGGCCCAGTACTTC.